Each of the 10 T cell receptor beta chains below was sequenced from the same sample in a study of Tregs in tolerant kidney transplant recipients. The data were produced by immunoSEQ multiplex PCR, yet TCRdb's version contains in-frame clones alone and is incomplete. The sample data list more than 45,000 clones. The sample here was CD4+ T cells from blood, taken before the transplant. The source is a human donor who received a combined kidney and bone marrow transplant.

With regard to this clone: The CDR3 end falls 3 residues outside the read, so it is completed with the germline J gene. The genes are TRBV7-2 and TRBJ2-1; 7 positions match TRBD2. Unmatched junction bases numbered 5, after V lost 1 base and J lost 8 bases. Germline loops: CDR1 SGHTA, CDR2 FQGNSA. This CDR3 spans 14 amino acids. CDR3 DNA (partial): TGTGCCAGCAGCTTAGGACGGGGGGTCGATGAG. It is translated as CASSLGRGVDE. The entire CDR3 sequence reads CASSLGRGVDEQFF.

As to this clone: The read terminates 3 residues before the CDR3 end, so the remaining end is supplied by the germline J gene. This chain uses TRBV5-6 with TRBJ2-7; TRBD2 matches at 8 bases. CDR3 length: 14 amino acids. Germline loops: CDR1 SGHDT, CDR2 YYEEEE. After removal of 2 bases from V and 3 bases from J, the junction contained 4 bases not matched to a gene. Partial CDR3 DNA: TGTGCCAGCAGCTTAAGCGGGAGATTCTACGAG. Protein sequence: CASSLSGRFYE. The full-length CDR3 reads as CASSLSGRFYEQYF.

The CDR3 protein is CSARDRTLGSYEQYF. The sequenced CDR3 bases are TGCAGTGCTAGAGATCGGACTCTCGGGTCCTACGAG. The chain joins TRBV20-1 to TRBJ2-7; perhaps TRBD2 as D (5 bases). The read stops 3 residues short of the end of the CDR3; the missing end is completed from the germline J gene. Germline V lookup: CDR1 DFQATT, CDR2 SNEGSKA (reference sequence). With 0 bases removed from V and 1 base from J, the gap between germline ends came to 13 bases. This CDR3 is 15 amino acids long.

Comments on this clone: With the read ending 3 residues before the CDR3 end, the germline J gene is used to fill in that end. The V and J genes are TRBV10-3 and TRBJ1-2, with TRBD1 matching 7 bases. Germline values: CDR1 ENHRY, CDR2 SYGVKD. Trimming at V came to 5 bases and at J to 1 base, leaving 1 base not matched to a gene. The CDR3 runs to 13 residues. This CDR3 is CAISTGVNYGYTF. CDR3 bases read: TGTGCCATCAGTACAGGGGTTAACTATGGC.

A note on this clone: The read halts 3 residues ahead of the CDR3 end, with the missing end drawn from the germline J gene. J is TRBJ1-6 and V is TRBV5-1; D ambiguous. This CDR3 is 14 amino acids long. With 1 base removed from V and 6 bases from J, the gap between germline ends came to 8 bases. Germline CDR1 and CDR2: SGHRS and YFSETQ. The DNA read from the CDR3 is TGCGCCAGCAGCTTGTATGCACTTAATTCACCC. Translating gives CASSLYALNSP. The entire CDR3 is CASSLYALNSPLHF.

Notes on this clone: The CDR3 goes on 3 residues after the read ends, and that part is filled in from the germline J gene. The V gene is TRBV7-3, the J gene TRBJ2-3; D might be TRBD1 (5 bases). The CDR3 totals 13 residues. Per the germline V gene, CDR1 is SGHTA and CDR2 is FQGTGA. Trimming removed 6 bases at V and 1 base at J, with 8 bases between. The CDR3 here is CASSLQGTDTQYF. Partial CDR3 DNA: TGTGCCAGCAGTCTACAGGGCACAGATACG.

To note about this clone: Read coverage stops 3 residues before the CDR3 terminus; the germline J gene supplies the remainder. The chain combines TRBV2 with TRBJ1-2; the D gene is possibly TRBD1 (5 bases). Germline CDR1 SNHLY, CDR2 FYNNEI. The CDR3 extends over 12 amino acids. This CDR3 is CASRGDGGGYTF. CDR3 bases read: TGTGCCAGCAGGGGGGACGGGGGAGGC.

In the case of this clone: The observed sequence ends 3 residues before the CDR3 terminus, with the missing tail filled in from the germline J gene. The chain links TRBV19 to TRBJ2-5; D may be TRBD2 (6 bases). Trimming took off 1 base at V and 4 bases at J, with 13 bases between the two ends. This CDR3 comprises 15 residues. CDR1 and CDR2 from the germline V gene are LNHDA and SQIVND (reference sequence). The part of the CDR3 DNA that was read is TGTGCCAGTAGTATAGCACGGGAGAGCGGAGAGACC. Translation gives CASSIARESGET. Given in full, the CDR3 is CASSIARESGETQYF.

Of note for this clone: The missing CDR3 end, 3 residues past where the read stops, is filled in from the germline J gene. The chain combines TRBV20-1 with TRBJ1-4; D perhaps matches TRBD1 (6 bases). V was pared by 4 bases and J by 6 bases, with 12 bases between. CDR1 is DFQATT, CDR2 SNEGSKA, per germline (reference sequence). CDR3 size: 13 residues. This CDR3 reads CSATNGGHEKLFF. CDR3 bases read: TGCAGTGCTACAAACGGGGGGCATGAAAAA.

Comment on this clone: The read ends 3 residues shy of where the CDR3 ends; the end is completed using the germline J gene. V is TRBV19 and J is TRBJ2-7; 7 nucleotides agree with TRBD2. Germline trimming cut 5 bases from V and 4 bases from J; bases unmatched to any gene: 11. Germline V CDR1 and CDR2: LNHDA, SQIVND (reference sequence). The CDR3 is 15 amino acids. CDR3 amino acids: CASSPKRDGTYEQYF. CDR3 bases read: TGTGCCAGTAGTCCCAAGCGGGACGGGACGTACGAG.